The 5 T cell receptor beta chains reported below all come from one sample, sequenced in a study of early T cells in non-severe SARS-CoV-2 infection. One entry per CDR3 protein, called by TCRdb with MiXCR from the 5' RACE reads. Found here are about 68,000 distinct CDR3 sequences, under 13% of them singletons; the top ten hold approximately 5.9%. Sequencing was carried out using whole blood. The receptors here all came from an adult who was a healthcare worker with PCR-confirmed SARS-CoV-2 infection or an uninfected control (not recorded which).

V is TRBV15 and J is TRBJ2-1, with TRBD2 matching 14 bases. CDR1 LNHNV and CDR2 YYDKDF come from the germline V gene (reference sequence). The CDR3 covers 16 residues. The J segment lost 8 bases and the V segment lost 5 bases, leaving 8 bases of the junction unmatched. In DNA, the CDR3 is TGTGCCACCAGCGCCTCGGGACTAGCGGGAGCACATGAGCAGTTCTTC. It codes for CATSASGLAGAHEQFF. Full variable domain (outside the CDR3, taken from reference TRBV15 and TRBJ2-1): DAMVIQNPRYQVTQFGKPVTLSCSQTLNHNVMYWYQQKSSQAPKLLFHYYDKDFNNEADTPDNFQSRRPNTSFCFLDIRSPGLGDTAMYLCATSASGLAGAHEQFFGPGTRLTVL.

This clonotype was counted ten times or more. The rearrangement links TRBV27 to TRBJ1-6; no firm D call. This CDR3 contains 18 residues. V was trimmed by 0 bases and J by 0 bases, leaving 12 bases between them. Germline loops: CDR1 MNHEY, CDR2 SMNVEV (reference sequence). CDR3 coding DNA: TGTGCCAGCAGTTTATCCACCCCGACGAGCTCCTATAATTCACCCCTCCACTTT. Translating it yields CASSLSTPTSSYNSPLHF.

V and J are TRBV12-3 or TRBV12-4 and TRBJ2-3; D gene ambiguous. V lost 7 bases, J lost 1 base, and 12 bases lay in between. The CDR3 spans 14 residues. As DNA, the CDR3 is TGTGCCAGCATGCTGGAGATGGGCACAGATACGCAGTATTTT. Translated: CASMLEMGTDTQYF.

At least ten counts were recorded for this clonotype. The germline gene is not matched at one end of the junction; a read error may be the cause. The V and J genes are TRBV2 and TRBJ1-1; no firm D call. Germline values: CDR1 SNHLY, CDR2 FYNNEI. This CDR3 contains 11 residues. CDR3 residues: CAGLLNAEAFF. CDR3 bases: TGTGCCGGACTGTTGAACGCTGAAGCTTTCTTT.

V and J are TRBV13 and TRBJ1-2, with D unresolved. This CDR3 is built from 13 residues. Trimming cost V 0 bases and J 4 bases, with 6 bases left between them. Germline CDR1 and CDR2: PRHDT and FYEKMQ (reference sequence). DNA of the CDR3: TGTGCCAGCAGCTTAGGTCGTCCCTATGGCTACACCTTC. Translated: CASSLGRPYGYTF.